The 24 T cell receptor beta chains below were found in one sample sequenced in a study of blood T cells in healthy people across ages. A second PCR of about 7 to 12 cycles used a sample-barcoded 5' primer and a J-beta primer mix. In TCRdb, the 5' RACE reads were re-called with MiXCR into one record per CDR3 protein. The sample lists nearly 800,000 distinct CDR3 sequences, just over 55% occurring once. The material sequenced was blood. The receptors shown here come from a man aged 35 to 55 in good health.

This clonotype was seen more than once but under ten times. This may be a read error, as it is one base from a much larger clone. The CDR3 protein is CSARDGAYEQYF. DNA of the CDR3: TGCAGCGCTCGGGACGGCGCCTACGAGCAGTACTTC. This rearrangement joins TRBV29-1 to TRBJ2-7; D possibly uses TRBD1 or TRBD2 (5 bases each). The germline CDR1 and CDR2 sequences are SQVTM and ANQGSEA. V lost 7 bases, J lost 2 bases, and 12 bases lay in between. The CDR3 length is 12 residues.

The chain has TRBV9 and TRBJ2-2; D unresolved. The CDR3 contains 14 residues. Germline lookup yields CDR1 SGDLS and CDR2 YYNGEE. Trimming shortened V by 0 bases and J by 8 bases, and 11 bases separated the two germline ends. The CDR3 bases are TGTGCCAGCAGCGTAGAGAGAGGACCAGGGGAGCTGTTTTTT. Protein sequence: CASSVERGPGELFF.

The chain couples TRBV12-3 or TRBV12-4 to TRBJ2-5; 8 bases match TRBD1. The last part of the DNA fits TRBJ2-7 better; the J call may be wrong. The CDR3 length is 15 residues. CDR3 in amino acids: CASSYQGALVDEQYF. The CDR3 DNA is TGTGCCAGCAGTTATCAGGGGGCGTTGGTCGACGAGCAGTACTTC.

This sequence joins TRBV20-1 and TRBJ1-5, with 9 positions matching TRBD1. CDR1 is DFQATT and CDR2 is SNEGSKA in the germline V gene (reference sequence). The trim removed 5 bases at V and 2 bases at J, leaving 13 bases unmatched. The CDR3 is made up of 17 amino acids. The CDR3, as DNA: TGCAGTGCTTTTCCCGGACAGGGGCTCGAAGGCAATCAGCCCCAGCATTTT. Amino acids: CSAFPGQGLEGNQPQHF.

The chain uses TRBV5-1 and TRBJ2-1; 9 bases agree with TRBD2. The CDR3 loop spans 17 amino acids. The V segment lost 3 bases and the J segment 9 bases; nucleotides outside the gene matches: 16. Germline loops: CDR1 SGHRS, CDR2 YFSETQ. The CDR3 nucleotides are TGCGCCAGCAGCTCAGAACCGGGACTAGCCCCCCGGAGTGAGCAGTTCTTC. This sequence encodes CASSSEPGLAPRSEQFF.

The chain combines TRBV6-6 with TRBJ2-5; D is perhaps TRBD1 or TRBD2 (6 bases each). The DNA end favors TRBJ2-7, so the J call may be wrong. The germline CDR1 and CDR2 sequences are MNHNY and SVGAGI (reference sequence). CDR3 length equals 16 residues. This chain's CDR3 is CASSPLEWGATYEQYF. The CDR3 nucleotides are TGTGCCAGCAGTCCCTTGGAGTGGGGGGCCACCTACGAGCAGTACTTC.

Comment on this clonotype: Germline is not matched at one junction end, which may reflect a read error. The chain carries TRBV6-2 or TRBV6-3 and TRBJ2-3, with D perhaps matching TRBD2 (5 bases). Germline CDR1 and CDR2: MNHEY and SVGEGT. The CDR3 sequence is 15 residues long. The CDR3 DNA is TGTGCCAGCAGTTACTTTCGGGAAGACACAGCTACGCAGTATTTT. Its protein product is CASSYFREDTATQYF.

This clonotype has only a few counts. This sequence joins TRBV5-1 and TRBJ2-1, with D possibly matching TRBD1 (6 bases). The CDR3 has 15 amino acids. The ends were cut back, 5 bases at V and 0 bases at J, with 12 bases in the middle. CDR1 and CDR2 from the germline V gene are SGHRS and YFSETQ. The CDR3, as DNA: TGCGCCAGCAGATCCGGGACAAGCTCCTACAATGAGCAGTTCTTC. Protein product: CASRSGTSSYNEQFF.

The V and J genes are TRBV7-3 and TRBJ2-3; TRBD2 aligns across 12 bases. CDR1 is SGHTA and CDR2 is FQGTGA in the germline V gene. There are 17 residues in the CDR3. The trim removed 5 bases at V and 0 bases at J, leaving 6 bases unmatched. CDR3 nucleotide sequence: TGTGCCAGCAGCCCACGGACTAGCGGGACTAGCACAGATACGCAGTATTTT. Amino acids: CASSPRTSGTSTDTQYF.

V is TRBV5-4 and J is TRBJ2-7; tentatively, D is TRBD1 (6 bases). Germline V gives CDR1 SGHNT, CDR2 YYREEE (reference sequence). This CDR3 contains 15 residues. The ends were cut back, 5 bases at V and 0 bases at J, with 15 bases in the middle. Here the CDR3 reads CASRPGHEISYEQYF. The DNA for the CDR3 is TGTGCCAGCAGGCCGGGACACGAAATCTCCTACGAGCAGTACTTC.

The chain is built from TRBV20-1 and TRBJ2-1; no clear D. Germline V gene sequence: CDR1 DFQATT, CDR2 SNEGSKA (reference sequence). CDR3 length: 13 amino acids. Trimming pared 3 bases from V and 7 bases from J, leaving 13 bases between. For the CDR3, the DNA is TGCAGTGCTAGGGACCCCCAACCGAATGAGCAGTTCTTC. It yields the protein CSARDPQPNEQFF.

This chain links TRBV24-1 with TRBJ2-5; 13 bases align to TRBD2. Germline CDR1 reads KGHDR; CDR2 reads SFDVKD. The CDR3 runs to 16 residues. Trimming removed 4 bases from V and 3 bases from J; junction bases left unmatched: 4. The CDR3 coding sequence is TGTGCCACCAGTGACCACGGGACTAGCGGGAAAGAGACCCAGTACTTC. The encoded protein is CATSDHGTSGKETQYF.

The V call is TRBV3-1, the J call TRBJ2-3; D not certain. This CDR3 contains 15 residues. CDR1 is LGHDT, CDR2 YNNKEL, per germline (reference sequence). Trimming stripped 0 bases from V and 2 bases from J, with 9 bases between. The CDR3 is CASSQEAFNTDTQYF. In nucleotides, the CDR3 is TGTGCCAGCAGCCAAGAAGCTTTTAACACAGATACGCAGTATTTT.

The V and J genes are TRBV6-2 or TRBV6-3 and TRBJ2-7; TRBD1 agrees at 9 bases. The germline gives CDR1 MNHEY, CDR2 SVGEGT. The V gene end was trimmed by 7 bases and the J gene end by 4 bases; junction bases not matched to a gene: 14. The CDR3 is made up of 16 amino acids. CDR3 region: CASKRPGTGRSYEQYF. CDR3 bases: TGTGCCAGCAAACGCCCCGGGACAGGGAGAAGTTACGAGCAGTACTTC.

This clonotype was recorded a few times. CDR3 sequence (DNA): TGTGCCAGCAGCCCCGAATTACCCGGGAGCAATGAGCAGTTCTTC. Amino acids: CASSPELPGSNEQFF. V gene TRBV9 combines with J gene TRBJ2-1; D may be TRBD2 (6 bases). The germline CDR1 and CDR2 sequences are SGDLS and YYNGEE. The CDR3 extends over 15 amino acids. V lost 4 bases, J lost 6 bases, and 17 bases lay in between.

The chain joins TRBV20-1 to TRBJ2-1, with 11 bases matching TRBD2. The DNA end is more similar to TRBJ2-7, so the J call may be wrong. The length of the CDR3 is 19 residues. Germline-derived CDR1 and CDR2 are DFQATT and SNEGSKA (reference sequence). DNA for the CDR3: TGCAGTGCTAGAGATTATCTAGCGGGGGGCCTGAGCTCCTACAATGAGCAGTACTTC. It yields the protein CSARDYLAGGLSSYNEQYF.

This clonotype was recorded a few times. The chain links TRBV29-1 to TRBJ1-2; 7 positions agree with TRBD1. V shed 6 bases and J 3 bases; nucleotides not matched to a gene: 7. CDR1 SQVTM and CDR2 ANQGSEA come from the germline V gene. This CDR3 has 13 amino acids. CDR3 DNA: TGCAGCGTCAGACAGGGAGGGGACTATGGCTACACCTTC. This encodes CSVRQGGDYGYTF.

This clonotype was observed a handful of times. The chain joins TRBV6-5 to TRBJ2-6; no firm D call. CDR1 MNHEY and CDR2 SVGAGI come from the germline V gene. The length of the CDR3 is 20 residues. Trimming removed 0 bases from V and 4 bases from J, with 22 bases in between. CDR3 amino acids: CASSYSAIAGIAVGANVLTF. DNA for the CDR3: TGTGCCAGCAGTTACTCGGCAATTGCTGGGATCGCCGTCGGGGCCAACGTCCTGACTTTC.

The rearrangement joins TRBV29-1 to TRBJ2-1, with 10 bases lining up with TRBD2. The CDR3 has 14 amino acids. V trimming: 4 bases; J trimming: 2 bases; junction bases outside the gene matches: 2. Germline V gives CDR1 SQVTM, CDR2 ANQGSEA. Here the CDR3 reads CSVGGLAAYNEQFF. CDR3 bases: TGCAGCGTTGGCGGACTAGCGGCCTACAATGAGCAGTTCTTC.

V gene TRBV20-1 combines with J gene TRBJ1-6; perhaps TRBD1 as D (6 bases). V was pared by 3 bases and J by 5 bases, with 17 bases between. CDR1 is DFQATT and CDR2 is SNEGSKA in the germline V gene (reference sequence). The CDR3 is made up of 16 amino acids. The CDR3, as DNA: TGCAGTGCTAGGCAGGGAACAGGGAATCATAATTCACCCCTCCACTTT. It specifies CSARQGTGNHNSPLHF.

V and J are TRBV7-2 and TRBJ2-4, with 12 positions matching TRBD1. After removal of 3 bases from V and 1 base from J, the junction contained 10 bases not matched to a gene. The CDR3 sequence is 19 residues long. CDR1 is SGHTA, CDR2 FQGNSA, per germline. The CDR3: CASSFLVVGTGGAKNIQYF. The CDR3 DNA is TGTGCCAGCAGCTTTCTGGTGGTCGGGACAGGGGGCGCCAAAAACATTCAGTACTTC. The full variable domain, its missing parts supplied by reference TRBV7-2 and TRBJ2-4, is GAGVSQSPSNKVTEKGKDVELRCDPISGHTALYWYRQSLGQGLEFLIYFQGNSAPDKSGLPSDRFSAERTGGSVSTLTIQRTQQEDSAVYLCASSFLVVGTGGAKNIQYFGAGTRLSVL.

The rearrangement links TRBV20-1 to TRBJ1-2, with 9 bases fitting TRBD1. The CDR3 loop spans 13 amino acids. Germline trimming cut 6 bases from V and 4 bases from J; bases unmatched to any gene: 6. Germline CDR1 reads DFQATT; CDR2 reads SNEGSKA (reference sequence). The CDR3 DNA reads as TGCAGTGCCGCGGGACAGGGAACCTATGGCTACACCTTC. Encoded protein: CSAAGQGTYGYTF.

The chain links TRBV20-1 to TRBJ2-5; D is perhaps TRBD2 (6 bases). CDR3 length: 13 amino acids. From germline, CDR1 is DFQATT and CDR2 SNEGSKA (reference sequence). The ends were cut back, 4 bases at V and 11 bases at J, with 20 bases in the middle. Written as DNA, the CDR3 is TGCAGTGCTACGGTCGGCCGGGGGTGGGAGCAGTACTTC. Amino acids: CSATVGRGWEQYF.

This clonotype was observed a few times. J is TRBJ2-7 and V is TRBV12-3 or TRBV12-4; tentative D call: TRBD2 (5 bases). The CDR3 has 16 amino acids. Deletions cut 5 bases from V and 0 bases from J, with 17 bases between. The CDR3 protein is CASSPFGGRSSYEQYF. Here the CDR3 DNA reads TGTGCCAGCAGTCCCTTCGGCGGGCGAAGCTCCTACGAGCAGTACTTC.